This TCR beta chain is from a study of blood T cell repertoires in COVID-19. Study information: Acute and convalescent COVID-19 samples came from the United States, Italy and Spain.

Sequencing used immunoSEQ multiplex PCR; TCRdb keeps in-frame clones, though not all of them. The sample lists more than 80,000 clones; around 90% were seen once. V gave up 5 bases and J gave up 3 bases; unmatched junction bases: 14. Germline CDR1 and CDR2: LNHNV and YYDKDF (reference sequence). The CDR3 loop spans 18 amino acids. V gene TRBV15 combines with J gene TRBJ1-4, with 8 bases lining up with TRBD1. The origin of this receptor is a man older than 75 with acute or convalescent COVID-19. The sample comprised peripheral blood. The CDR3 DNA reads TGTGCCACCAGCCTAACTCCAGGGGGCAGTAATCCTAATGAAAAACTGTTTTTT. Protein sequence: CATSLTPGGSNPNEKLFF.